The clone carrying this TCR beta chain showed up just a few times. The antigen is unknown. The germline V gene encodes CDR1 MNHEY and CDR2 SMNVEV (reference sequence). The CDR3 covers 17 residues. V lost 6 bases and J 3 bases, leaving 24 bases between the germline ends. Time point here: pre-sensitization, week 0. This sample's treatment: therapeutic diphenylcyclopropenone sensitization with weekly scalp DPC. The study's library attached unique molecular identifiers to single cDNA molecules. One entry per CDR3 protein, called by TCRdb with MiXCR from the RACE reads. The table lists 120,000 or so distinct CDR3 sequences, about 13% of them singletons. This record belongs to a study of human T cells and chemical hapten exposure. Overall study context: Women made up most patients, who had alopecia areata, totalis or universalis.

Study-wide points: With alopecia, donors may have immune responses unlike healthy people's.

The chain uses TRBV27 and TRBJ2-7, with a tentative D call TRBD2 (7 bases). The source material was whole blood, sampled in connection with sensitization to the hapten diphenylcyclopropenone (DPC). This sequence was found in a woman in her late teens or twenties with alopecia areata. Some clones in this sample may be carry-over from other donors' samples. CDR3 in amino acids: CASSPYPEGGRVYEQYF. The CDR3 DNA is TGTGCCAGCAGCCCCTACCCCGAGGGGGGGCGAGTCTACGAGCAGTACTTC.